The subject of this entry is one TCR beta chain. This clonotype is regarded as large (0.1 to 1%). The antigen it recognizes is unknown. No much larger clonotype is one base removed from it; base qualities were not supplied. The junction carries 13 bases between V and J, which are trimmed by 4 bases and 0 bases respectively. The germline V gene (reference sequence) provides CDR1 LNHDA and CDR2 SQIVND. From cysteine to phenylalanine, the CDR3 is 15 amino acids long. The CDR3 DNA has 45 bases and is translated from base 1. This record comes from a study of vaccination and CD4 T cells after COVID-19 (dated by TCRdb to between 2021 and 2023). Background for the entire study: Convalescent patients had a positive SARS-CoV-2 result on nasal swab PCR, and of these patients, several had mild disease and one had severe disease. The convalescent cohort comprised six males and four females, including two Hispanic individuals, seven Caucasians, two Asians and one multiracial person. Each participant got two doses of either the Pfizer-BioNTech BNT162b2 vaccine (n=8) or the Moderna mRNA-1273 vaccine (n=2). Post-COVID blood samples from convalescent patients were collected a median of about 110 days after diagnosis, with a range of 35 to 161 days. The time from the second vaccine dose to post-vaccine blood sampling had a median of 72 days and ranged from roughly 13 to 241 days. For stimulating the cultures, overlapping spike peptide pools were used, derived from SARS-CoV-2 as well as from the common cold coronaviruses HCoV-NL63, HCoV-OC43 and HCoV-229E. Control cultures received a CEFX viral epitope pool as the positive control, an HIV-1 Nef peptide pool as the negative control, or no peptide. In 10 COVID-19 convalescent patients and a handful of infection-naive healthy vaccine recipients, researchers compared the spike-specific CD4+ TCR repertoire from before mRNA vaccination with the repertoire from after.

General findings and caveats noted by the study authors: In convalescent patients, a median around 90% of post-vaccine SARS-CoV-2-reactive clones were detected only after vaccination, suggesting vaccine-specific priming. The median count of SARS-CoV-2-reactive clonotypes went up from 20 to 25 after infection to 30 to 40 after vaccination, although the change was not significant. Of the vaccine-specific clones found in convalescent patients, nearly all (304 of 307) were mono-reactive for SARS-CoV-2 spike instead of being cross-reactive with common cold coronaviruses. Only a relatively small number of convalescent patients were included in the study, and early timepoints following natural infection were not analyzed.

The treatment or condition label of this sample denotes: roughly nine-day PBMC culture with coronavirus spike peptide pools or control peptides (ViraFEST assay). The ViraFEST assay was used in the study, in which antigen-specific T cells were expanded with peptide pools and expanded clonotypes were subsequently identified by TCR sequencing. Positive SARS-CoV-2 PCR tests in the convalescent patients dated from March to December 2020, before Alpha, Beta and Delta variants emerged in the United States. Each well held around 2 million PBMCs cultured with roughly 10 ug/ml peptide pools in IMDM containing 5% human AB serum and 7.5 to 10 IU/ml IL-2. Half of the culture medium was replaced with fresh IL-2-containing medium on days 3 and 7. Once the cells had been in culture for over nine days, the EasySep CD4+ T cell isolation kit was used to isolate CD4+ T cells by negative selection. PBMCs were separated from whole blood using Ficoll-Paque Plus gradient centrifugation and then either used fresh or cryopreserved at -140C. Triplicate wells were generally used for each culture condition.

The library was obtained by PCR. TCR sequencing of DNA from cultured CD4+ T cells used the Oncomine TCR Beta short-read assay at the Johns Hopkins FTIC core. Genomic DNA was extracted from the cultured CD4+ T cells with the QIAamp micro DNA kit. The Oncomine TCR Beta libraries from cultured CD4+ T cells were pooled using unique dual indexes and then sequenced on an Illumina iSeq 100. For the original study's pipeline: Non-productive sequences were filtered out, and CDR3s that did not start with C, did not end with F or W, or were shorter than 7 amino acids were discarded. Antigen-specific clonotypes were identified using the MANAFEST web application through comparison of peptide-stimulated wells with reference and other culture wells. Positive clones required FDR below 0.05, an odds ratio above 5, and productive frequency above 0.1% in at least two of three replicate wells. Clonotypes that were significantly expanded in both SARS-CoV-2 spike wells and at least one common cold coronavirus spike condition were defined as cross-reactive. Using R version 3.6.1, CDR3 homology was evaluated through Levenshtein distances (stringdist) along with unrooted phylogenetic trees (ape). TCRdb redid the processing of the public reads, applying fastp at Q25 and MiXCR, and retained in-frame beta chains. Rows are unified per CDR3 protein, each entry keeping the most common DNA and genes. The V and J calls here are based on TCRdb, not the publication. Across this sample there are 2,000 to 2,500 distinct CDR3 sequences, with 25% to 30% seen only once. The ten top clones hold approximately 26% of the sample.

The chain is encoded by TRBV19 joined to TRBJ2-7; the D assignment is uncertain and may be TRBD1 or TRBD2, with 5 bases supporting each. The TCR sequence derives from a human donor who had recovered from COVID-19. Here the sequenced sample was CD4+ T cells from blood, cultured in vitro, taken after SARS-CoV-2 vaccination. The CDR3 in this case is CASSTTGTSSYEQYF. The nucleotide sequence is TGTGCCAGTAGTACCACAGGCACTAGCTCCTACGAGCAGTACTTC.